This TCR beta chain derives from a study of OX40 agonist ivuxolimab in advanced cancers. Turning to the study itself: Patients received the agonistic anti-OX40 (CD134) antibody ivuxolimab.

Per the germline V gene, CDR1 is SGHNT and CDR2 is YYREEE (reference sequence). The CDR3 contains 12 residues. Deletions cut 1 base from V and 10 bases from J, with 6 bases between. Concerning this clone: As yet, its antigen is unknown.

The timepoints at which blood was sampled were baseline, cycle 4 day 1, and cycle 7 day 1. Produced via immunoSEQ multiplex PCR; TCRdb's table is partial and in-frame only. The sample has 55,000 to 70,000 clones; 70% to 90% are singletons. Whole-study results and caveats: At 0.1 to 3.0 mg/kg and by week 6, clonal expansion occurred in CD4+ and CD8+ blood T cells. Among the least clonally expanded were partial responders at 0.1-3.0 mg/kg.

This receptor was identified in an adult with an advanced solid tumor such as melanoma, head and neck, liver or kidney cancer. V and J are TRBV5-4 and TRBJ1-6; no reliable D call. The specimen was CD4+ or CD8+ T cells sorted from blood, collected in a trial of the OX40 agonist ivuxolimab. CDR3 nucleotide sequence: TGTGCCAGCAGCTTGATGGACTCACCCCTCCACTTT. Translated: CASSLMDSPLHF.